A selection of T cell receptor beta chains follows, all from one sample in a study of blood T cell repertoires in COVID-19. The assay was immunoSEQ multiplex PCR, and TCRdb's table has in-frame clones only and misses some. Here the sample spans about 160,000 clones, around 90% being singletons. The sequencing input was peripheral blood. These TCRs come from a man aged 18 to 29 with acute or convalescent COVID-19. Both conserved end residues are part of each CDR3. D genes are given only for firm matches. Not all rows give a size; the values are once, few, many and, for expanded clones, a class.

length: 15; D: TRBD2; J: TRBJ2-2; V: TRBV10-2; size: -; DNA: TGCGCCAGCAGTAAGGGACTAGCGGCTACCGGGGAGCTGTTTTTT; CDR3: CASSKGLAATGELFF
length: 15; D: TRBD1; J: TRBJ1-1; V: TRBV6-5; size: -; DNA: TGTGCCAGCAGCGTACTCGGGACAGCGAACACTGAAGCTTTCTTT; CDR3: CASSVLGTANTEAFF
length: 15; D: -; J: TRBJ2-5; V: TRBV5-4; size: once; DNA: TGTGCCAGCAGCTTGACGAGCGGGCGGATGGAGACCCAGTACTTC; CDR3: CASSLTSGRMETQYF
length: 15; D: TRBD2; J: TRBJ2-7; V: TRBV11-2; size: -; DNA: TGTGCCAGCAGTTGGACTAGCGGGGGCGTCTACGAGCAGTACTTC; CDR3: CASSWTSGGVYEQYF
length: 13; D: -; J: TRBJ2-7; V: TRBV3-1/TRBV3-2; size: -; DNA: TGTGCCAGCAGCCAAGCGGGAATAAACGAGCAGTACTTC; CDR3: CASSQAGINEQYF
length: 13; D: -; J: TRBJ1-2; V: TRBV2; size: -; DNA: TGTGCCAGCAGTGAACAGGGGACCTATGGCTACACCTTC; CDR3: CASSEQGTYGYTF
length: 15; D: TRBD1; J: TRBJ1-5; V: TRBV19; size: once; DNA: TGTGCCAGTAGTATTAGGGACAGGATCAATCAGCCCCAGCATTTT; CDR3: CASSIRDRINQPQHF
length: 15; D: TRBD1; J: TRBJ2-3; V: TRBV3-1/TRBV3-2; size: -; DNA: TGTGCCAGCAGCCAATTCCCAGGGGGCGTGGATACGCAGTATTTT; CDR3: CASSQFPGGVDTQYF
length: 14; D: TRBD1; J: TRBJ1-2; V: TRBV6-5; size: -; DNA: TGTGCCAGCAGTTACGTAGGGACAGGGGAAGGCTACACCTTC; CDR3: CASSYVGTGEGYTF
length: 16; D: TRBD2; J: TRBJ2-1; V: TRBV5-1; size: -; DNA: TGCGCCAGCAAAACAAGTGGAGGCGGGGGGAACAATGAGCAGTTCTTC; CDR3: CASKTSGGGGNNEQFF
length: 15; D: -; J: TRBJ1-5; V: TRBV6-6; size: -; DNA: TGTGCCAGCAGTCTAATTGACAGTGGAACTCAGCCCCAGCATTTT; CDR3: CASSLIDSGTQPQHF